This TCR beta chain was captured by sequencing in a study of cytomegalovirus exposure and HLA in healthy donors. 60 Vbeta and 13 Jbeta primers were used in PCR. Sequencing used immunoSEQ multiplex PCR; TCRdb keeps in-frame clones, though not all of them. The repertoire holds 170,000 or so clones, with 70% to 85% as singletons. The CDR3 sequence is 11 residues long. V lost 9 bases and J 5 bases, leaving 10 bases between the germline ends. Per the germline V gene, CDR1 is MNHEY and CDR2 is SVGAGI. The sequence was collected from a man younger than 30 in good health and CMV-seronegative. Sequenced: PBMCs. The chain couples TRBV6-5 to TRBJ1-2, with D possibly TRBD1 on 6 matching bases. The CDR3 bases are TGTGCCAGAGCAAGGGGGTATGGCTACACCTTC. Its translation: CARARGYGYTF.